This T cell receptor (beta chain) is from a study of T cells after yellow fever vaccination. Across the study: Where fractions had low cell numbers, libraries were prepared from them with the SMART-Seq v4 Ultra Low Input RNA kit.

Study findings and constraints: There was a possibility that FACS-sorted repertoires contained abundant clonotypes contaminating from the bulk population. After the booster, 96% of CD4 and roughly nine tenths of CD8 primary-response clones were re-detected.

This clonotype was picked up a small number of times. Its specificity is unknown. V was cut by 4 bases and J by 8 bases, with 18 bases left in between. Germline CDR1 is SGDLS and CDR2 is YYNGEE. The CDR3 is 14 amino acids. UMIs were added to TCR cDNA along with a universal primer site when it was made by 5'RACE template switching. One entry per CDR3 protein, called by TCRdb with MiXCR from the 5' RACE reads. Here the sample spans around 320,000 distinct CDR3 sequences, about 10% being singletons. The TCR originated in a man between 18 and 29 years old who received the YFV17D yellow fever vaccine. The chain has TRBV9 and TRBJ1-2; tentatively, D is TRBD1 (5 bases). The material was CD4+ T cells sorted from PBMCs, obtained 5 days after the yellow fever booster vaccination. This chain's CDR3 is CASSNRDGFWGYTF. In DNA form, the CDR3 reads TGTGCCAGCAGCAACCGGGACGGGTTTTGGGGCTACACCTTC.